The T cell receptor beta chain described here comes from a study of blood T cell repertoires in COVID-19. Produced via immunoSEQ multiplex PCR; TCRdb's table is partial and in-frame only. Among 250,000 to 350,000 clones listed, approximately 83% were seen once. CDR3 length: 14 residues. Germline CDR1 is MNHNS and CDR2 is SASEGT. V was clipped by 2 bases and J by 6 bases; unmatched bases: 5. The rearrangement links TRBV6-1 to TRBJ2-5; 8 bases fit TRBD1. Source material: peripheral blood. The sequence derives from a woman under 40 who had recovered from COVID-19. The chain's CDR3 is CASSEFQGAKTQYF. CDR3 in DNA: TGTGCCAGCAGTGAATTTCAGGGGGCAAAGACCCAGTACTTC.